Listed here are 18 T cell receptor beta chains from one sample, sequenced in a study of blood T cell repertoires in COVID-19. Profiling relied on immunoSEQ multiplex PCR, and the TCRdb table lists in-frame clones only, not all of them. The profile shows hundreds of thousands of clones, 75% to 90% of them singletons. Sequenced sample: PBMCs or T cells enriched from blood (not recorded which). Receptors were obtained from a man between 25 and 39 years old who had recovered from COVID-19.

The chain couples TRBV7-2 to TRBJ1-2; D is unclear. Per the germline V gene, CDR1 is SGHTA and CDR2 is FQGNSA. CDR3 length equals 13 residues. The V end lost 7 bases, the J end lost 3 bases, and 12 bases lay between the germline ends. CDR3 amino acids: CASMKYLDYGYTF. CDR3 coding DNA: TGTGCCAGCATGAAGTACTTGGACTATGGCTACACCTTC.

In this sample, this clone turned up once. The chain has TRBV5-6 and TRBJ1-2, with D uncertain. The V end lost 2 bases, the J end lost 2 bases, and 7 bases lay between the germline ends. The CDR3 is made up of 13 amino acids. Germline CDR1 is SGHDT and CDR2 is YYEEEE. The CDR3 DNA reads TGTGCCAGCAGCTTACCGGGAAACTATGGCTACACCTTC. This gives the protein CASSLPGNYGYTF.

This clone showed up just once. The chain couples TRBV5-1 to TRBJ2-3; a possible D gene is TRBD1 (6 bases). This CDR3 comprises 15 residues. The germline CDR1 and CDR2 sequences are SGHRS and YFSETQ. V gave up 0 bases and J gave up 6 bases, with 14 bases separating them. Here the CDR3 reads CASSLEGRGGDTQYF. For the CDR3, the DNA is TGCGCCAGCAGCTTGGAGGGCAGGGGTGGCGATACGCAGTATTTT.

The gene calls are TRBV19 and TRBJ2-2, with D perhaps matching TRBD1 (6 bases). V was pared by 7 bases and J by 1 base, with 16 bases between. The CDR3 loop spans 16 amino acids. Germline-derived CDR1 and CDR2 are LNHDA and SQIVND (reference sequence). CDR3: CASKEVGTRNTGELFF. The CDR3, as DNA: TGTGCCAGTAAAGAGGTGGGGACACGGAACACCGGGGAGCTGTTTTTT.

This rearrangement joins TRBV2 to TRBJ1-4; 12 nucleotides align to TRBD1. Trimming removed 6 bases from V and 4 bases from J; junction bases left unmatched: 6. CDR1 and CDR2 from the germline V gene are SNHLY and FYNNEI. The CDR3 covers 16 residues. The CDR3 bases are TGTGCCAGCAGACCGGGACAGGGGGCTCTTAATGAAAAACTGTTTTTT. Its translation: CASRPGQGALNEKLFF.

The rearrangement uses TRBV28 and TRBJ1-1; 7 nucleotides match TRBD1. The CDR3 runs to 13 residues. Germline V CDR1 and CDR2: MDHEN, SYDVKM. Trimming removed 4 bases from V and 4 bases from J; junction bases left unmatched: 3. This CDR3 is CASSSAGGTEAFF. CDR3 nucleotide sequence: TGTGCCAGCAGTTCGGCAGGGGGCACTGAAGCTTTCTTT.

This clone was seen a few times. The rearrangement links TRBV10-2 to TRBJ2-7, with 10 bases fitting TRBD2. The CDR3 is 19 amino acids. Germline V gene lookup returns CDR1 WSHSY and CDR2 SAAADI. V lost 4 bases to trimming and J lost 5 bases; unmatched junction nucleotides: 20. CDR3 sequence: CASSGTGTSARLRWDEQYF. As DNA, the CDR3 is TGCGCCAGCAGTGGCACCGGGACTAGCGCACGTCTACGGTGGGACGAGCAGTACTTC.

V gene TRBV19 combines with J gene TRBJ1-2; 8 bases match TRBD1. Trimming at V came to 3 bases and at J to 4 bases, leaving 4 bases not matched to a gene. The CDR3 has 14 residues. In germline, CDR1 is LNHDA, CDR2 SQIVND (reference sequence). The CDR3 protein is CASSIRDRTYGYTF. The CDR3 bases are TGTGCCAGTAGTATCCGGGACAGGACCTATGGCTACACCTTC. The full variable domain, rest sourced from reference TRBV19 and TRBJ1-2, is DGGITQSPKYLFRKEGQNVTLSCEQNLNHDAMYWYRQDPGQGLRLIYYSQIVNDFQKGDIAEGYSVSREKKESFPLTVTSAQKNPTAFYLCASSIRDRTYGYTFGSGTRLTVV.

CDR3 nucleotides: TGTGCCAGCAGTTCTAGCGGAACCGGGCAGTTCTTC. This translates into CASSSSGTGQFF. The V gene is TRBV6-5, the J gene TRBJ2-1; the match to TRBD2 covers 7 bases. From germline, CDR1 is MNHEY and CDR2 SVGAGI. This CDR3 spans 12 amino acids. V shed 4 bases and J 12 bases; nucleotides not matched to a gene: 6.

The J gene is TRBJ1-5, the V gene TRBV10-2; TRBD1 aligns across 7 bases. V lost 3 bases, J lost 1 base, and 12 bases stayed unmatched. The CDR3 has 18 residues. The V gene's germline CDR1 is WSHSY and CDR2 SAAADI. The CDR3 DNA follows: TGCGCCAGCAGTGAATCGGTAGCACAGGGGACAAGCAATCAGCCCCAGCATTTT. It encodes CASSESVAQGTSNQPQHF.

The rearrangement uses TRBV15 and TRBJ2-7, with D possibly matching TRBD1 (6 bases). Germline CDR1 is LNHNV and CDR2 is YYDKDF (reference sequence). There are 17 residues in the CDR3. V lost 5 bases, J lost 1 base, and 21 bases lay in between. The CDR3 here is CATSRLEPPDSSYEQYF. DNA for the CDR3: TGTGCCACCAGCCGCCTGGAACCACCGGACAGTTCCTACGAGCAGTACTTC. Complete variable domain (other parts from reference TRBV15 and TRBJ2-7): DAMVIQNPRYQVTQFGKPVTLSCSQTLNHNVMYWYQQKSSQAPKLLFHYYDKDFNNEADTPDNFQSRRPNTSFCFLDIRSPGLGDTAMYLCATSRLEPPDSSYEQYFGPGTRLTVT.

The chain links TRBV7-9 to TRBJ1-2; a weak D match, TRBD1 (6 bases). This CDR3 is built from 13 residues. The germline V gene has CDR1 SEHNR and CDR2 FQNEAQ (reference sequence). V lost 1 base and J lost 8, with 11 bases in between. The CDR3 coding sequence is TGTGCCAGCAGCTTAGTCGGGGGGCGCGGCTACACCTTC. Its translation: CASSLVGGRGYTF.

The chain carries TRBV28 and TRBJ1-6; D gene uncertain. V was shortened by 8 bases and J by 6 bases, with 17 bases between the two germline ends. This CDR3 has 15 amino acids. Germline V gene sequence: CDR1 MDHEN, CDR2 SYDVKM. The CDR3 protein is CASVEARRGNSPLHF. In DNA, the CDR3 is TGTGCCAGCGTCGAGGCCAGGCGGGGTAATTCACCCCTCCACTTT. Full variable domain (rest looked up from reference TRBV28 and TRBJ1-6): DVKVTQSSRYLVKRTGEKVFLECVQDMDHENMFWYRQDPGLGLRLIYFSYDVKMKEKGDIPEGYSVSREKKERFSLILESASTNQTSMYLCASVEARRGNSPLHFGNGTRLTVT.

The rearrangement links TRBV12-3 or TRBV12-4 to TRBJ1-2, with a weak D call TRBD1 (6 bases). The CDR3 loop spans 13 amino acids. V lost 3 bases and J 2 bases, leaving 7 bases between the germline ends. The CDR3 nucleotides read TGTGCCAGCAGTTTGGACAGCAACTATGGCTACACCTTC. Its translation is CASSLDSNYGYTF.

V and J are TRBV18 and TRBJ2-2, with D uncertain. Germline values: CDR1 KGHSH, CDR2 LQKENI. This CDR3 comprises 15 residues. V shed 6 bases and J shed 5 bases, with 16 bases lying between them. For the CDR3, the DNA is TGTGCCAGCTCCCAGGTCGTCTTCCAGACCGGGGAGCTGTTTTTT. Translating it yields CASSQVVFQTGELFF.

V and J are TRBV27 and TRBJ2-1; no clear D gene. V shed 11 bases and J shed 7 bases, with 18 bases lying between them. Looked up from germline, CDR1 is MNHEY and CDR2 is SMNVEV (reference sequence). The length of the CDR3 is 13 residues. The CDR3 here is CASGSGSWNEQFF. DNA for the CDR3: TGTGCCTCAGGATCCGGTAGTTGGAATGAGCAGTTCTTC.

The V and J genes are TRBV24-1 and TRBJ2-2, with 7 positions matching TRBD1. There are 16 residues in the CDR3. V gave up 4 bases and J gave up 1 base; unmatched junction bases: 5. Germline CDR1 and CDR2: KGHDR and SFDVKD. In DNA, the CDR3 is TGTGCCACCAGTGACCCTGGGACAGAGAACACCGGGGAGCTGTTTTTT. Protein sequence: CATSDPGTENTGELFF.

J is TRBJ1-1 and V is TRBV12-3 or TRBV12-4; perhaps TRBD1 as D (5 bases). The V end was cut by 9 bases, the J end by 1 base, with 12 bases between. The CDR3 contains 13 residues. CDR3 coding DNA: TGTGCCAGTTTGGGACTGACGAACACTGAAGCTTTCTTT. Amino acid sequence: CASLGLTNTEAFF.